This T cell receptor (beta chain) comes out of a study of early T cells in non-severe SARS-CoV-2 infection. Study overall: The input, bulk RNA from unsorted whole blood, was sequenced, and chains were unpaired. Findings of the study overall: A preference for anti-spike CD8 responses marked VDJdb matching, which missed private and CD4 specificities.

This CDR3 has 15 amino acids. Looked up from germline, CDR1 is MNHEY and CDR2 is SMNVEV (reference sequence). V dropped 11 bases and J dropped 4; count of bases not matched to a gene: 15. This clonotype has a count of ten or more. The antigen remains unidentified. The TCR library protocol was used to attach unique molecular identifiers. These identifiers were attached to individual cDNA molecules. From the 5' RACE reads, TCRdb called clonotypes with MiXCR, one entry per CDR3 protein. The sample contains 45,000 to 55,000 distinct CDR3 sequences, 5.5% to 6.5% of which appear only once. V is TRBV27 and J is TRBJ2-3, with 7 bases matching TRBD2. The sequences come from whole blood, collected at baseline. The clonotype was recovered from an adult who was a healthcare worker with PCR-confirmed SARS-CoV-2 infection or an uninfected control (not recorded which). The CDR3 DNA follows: TGTGCCTCGGCTTCGGGGGGAAGGCAGGCAGATACGCAGTATTTT. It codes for CASASGGRQADTQYF.